This T cell receptor (beta chain) was documented in a study of tumor-infiltrating lymphocytes in primary liver carcinoma. Priming with a constant-region primer yielded TCR beta cDNA from roughly 0.45 ug total RNA. Three nested multiplex PCR rounds, a slightly modified ARM-PCR method, built the TCR beta libraries. Two initial PCR rounds of approximately 10 cycles each paired TRBV1-TRBV30 forward primers with a C-beta reverse primer. MiXCR, applied by TCRdb to the multiplex PCR reads, yields one record per CDR3 protein. Among 100,000 or so distinct CDR3 sequences listed, roughly 80% were seen once. With regard to this clonotype: An end of the junction does not agree with germline; a read error may underlie this.

Co-extraction of both nucleic acids (RNA and DNA) used about 17-33 mg of unsorted bulk tissue. CDR3 size: 14 residues. The germline gives CDR1 MNHNS, CDR2 SASEGT. Sequenced material: liver tumor tissue from sampling region 3. Subset in this sample: tumor region T3, left-lateral pole. This chain links TRBV6-1 with TRBJ2-3, with D possibly called TRBD1 or TRBD2 (7 bases each). This receptor was taken from a man in his forties with primary liver carcinoma and hepatitis B virus infection. The CDR3 DNA reads as TGTGCCAGCCAGGGGGGAGGGGGGACAGATACGCTGTATTTT. It specifies CASQGGGGTDTLYF.